This TCR beta chain was found in a study of blood T cell repertoires in COVID-19. The overall study: Nucleic acid was either cDNA or gDNA, and it came from T cells, B-cell-depleted T cells, or PBMCs.

Original data processing: The assay estimated nucleated cells by amplifying reference gene primers. TCRdb's table, derived via immunoSEQ multiplex PCR, lists solely in-frame clones and lacks some. V, J and clone size were drawn from that table, and D and trimming were deduced from the DNA. The sample consists of roughly 95,000 clones, over 70% of them appearing once. The sequenced sample was peripheral blood. This TCR was sampled from a man aged 60 to 75 with acute or convalescent COVID-19.

CDR3 region: CAWSGTGMIGSGANVLTF. CDR3 DNA: TGTGCCTGGAGTGGGACAGGGATGATAGGATCTGGGGCCAACGTCCTGACTTTC. V is TRBV30 and J is TRBJ2-6; 8 positions match TRBD1. The CDR3 has 18 amino acids. The J segment lost 1 base and the V segment lost 1 base, leaving 9 bases of the junction unmatched. Germline CDR1 is GTSNPN and CDR2 is SVGIG (reference sequence). Based on the CDR3 plus reference TRBV30 and TRBJ2-6, the full variable domain is SQTIHQWPATLVQPVGSPLSLECTVEGTSNPNLYWYRQAAGRGLQLLFYSVGIGQISSEVPQNLSASRPQDRQFILSSKKLLLSDSGFYLCAWSGTGMIGSGANVLTFGAGSRLTVL.